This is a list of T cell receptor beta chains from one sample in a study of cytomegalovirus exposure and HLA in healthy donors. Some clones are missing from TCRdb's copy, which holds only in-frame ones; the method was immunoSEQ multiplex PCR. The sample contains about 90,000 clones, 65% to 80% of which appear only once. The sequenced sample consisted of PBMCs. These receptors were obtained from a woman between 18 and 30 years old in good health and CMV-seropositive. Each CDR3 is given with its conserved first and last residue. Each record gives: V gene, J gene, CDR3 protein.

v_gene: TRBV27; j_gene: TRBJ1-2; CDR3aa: CASSFRDSQTSYGYTF
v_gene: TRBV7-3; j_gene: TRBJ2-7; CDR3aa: CASSLQPGQGREQYF
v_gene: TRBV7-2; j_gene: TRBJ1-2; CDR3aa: CASSLPQGLYGYTF
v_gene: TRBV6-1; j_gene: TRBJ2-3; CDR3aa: CASSEGPKDTQYF
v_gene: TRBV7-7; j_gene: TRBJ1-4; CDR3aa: CASSQLTGGSEKLFF
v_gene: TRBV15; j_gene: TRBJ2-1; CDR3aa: CATSRGSSGVYEQFF
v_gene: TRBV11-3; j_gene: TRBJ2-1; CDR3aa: CASSLDSGTYNEQFF
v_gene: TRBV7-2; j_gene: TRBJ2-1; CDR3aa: CASSLVGGSGVSYNEQFF
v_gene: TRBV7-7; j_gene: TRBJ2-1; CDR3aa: CASSPGVGSSSYNEQFF
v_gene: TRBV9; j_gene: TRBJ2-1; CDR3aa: CASSKGLAENNEQFF
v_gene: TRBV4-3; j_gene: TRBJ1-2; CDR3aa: CASSQDHGRDSLFRGYGYTF
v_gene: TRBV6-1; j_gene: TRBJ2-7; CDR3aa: CASSDFTGSEYEQYF
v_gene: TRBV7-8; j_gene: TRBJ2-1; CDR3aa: CASSPTPNEQFF
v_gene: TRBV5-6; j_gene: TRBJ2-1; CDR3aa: CASSLGDNEQFF
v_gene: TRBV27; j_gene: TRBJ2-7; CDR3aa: CASMHGRSYEQYF
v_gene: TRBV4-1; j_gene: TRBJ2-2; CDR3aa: CASSQEGAGGGELFF
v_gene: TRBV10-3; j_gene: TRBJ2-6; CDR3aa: CAILGSGANVLTF
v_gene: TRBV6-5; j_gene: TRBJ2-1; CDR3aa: CASSYGLAGYNEQFF
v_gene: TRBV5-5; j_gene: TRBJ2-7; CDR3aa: CASRLGQAFYEQYF
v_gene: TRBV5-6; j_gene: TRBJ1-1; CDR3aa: CASTSGRNTEAFF
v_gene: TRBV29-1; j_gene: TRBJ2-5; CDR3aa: CSVVFSGTQYF
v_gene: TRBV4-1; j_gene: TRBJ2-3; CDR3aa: CASSPSGGRGTDTQYF
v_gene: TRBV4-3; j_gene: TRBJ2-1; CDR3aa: CASSSRTEGYNEQFF
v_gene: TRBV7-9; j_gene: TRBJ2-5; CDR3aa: CASSLTRLRETQYF
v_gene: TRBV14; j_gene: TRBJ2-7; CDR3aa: CASSRRQGQTYEQYF
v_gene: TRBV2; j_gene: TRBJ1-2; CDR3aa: CASSLQGGAGDGYTF
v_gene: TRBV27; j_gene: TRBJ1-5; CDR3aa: CASSPTGGLVNQPQHF
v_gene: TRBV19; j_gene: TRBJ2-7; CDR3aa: CASSPQGPRLGEQYF
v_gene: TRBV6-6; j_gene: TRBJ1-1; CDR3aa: CASSLGVNTEAFF
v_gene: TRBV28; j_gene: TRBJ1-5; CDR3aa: CASSLRDTDYSNQPQHF
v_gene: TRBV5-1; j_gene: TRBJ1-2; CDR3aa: CASSLRGTGGIYGYTF
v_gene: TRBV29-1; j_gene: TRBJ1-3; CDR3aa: CSVGGKLSSGNTIYF
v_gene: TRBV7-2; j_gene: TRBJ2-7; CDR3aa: CASSNDRDRANEQYF
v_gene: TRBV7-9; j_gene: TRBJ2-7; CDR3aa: CASSLGDRGPNSYEQYF
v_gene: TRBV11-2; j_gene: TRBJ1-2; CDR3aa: CASSSPRGLNYGYTF
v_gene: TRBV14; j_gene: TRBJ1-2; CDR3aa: CASSLSQYGYTF
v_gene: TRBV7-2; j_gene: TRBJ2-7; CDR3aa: CASSLDAQGASAPHYEQYF
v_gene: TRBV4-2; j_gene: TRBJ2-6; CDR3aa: CASSQEGGSGANVLTF
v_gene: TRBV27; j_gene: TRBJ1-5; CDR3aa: CASSLSYPGEYQPQHF
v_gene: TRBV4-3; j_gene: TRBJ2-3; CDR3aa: CASSQEGGRSTDTQYF
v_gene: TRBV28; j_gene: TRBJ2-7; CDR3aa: CASRGRVYEQYF
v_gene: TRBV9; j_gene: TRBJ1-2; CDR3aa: CASSSGDRDYGYTF
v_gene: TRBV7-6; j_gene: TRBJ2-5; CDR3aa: CASSWGQGDGETQYF
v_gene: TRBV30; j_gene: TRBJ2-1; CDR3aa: CAWSLGVAGPEQFF
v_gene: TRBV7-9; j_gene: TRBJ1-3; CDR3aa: CASSPAAAGNTIYF
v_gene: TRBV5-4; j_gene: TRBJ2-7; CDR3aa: CASSWGTGTAVGEQYF
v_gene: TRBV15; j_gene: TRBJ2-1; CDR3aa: CATSRGASGSYNEQFF
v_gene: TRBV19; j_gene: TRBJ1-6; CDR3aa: CASSLPGATLHF
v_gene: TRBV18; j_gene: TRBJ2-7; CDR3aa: CASSLGQGGYEQYF
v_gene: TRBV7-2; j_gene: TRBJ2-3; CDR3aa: CASSLRADTQYF
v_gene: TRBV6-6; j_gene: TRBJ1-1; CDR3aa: CASSYTGGRTTEAFF
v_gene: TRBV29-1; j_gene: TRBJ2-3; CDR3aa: CSDLKTGITDTQYF
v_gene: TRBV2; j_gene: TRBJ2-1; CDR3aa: CASSEGIGRTYNEQFF
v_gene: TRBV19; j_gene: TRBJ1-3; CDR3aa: CAGERTGGPSENTIYF
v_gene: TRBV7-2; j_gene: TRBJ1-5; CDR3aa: CASSLASGQGNQPQHF
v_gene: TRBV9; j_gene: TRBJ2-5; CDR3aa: CASSVGGLAVQETQYF
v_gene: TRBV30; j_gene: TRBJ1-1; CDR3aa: CAWSNNRGGPAEAFF
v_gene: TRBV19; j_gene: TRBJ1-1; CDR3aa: CASSTLGGTEAFF
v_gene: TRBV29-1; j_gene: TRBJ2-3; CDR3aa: CSVEGQGYTDTQYF